This entry describes one T cell receptor (beta chain). The same CDR3 also results from other DNA sequences found in this sample. The data stem from a study of shared clonotypes between healthy human individuals. Repertoires were generated with immunoSEQ multiplex PCR, while TCRdb's copy carries only in-frame clones and drops some. The sample has about 2.3 million clones; approximately 93% are singletons. The sample taken for sequencing was naive CD4+ T cells from PBMCs. This sample's subset: CD45RA+ positively selected. The receptor was derived from a man younger than 30 in good health. Some clones in this sample may be carry-over from other donors' samples.

This chain's CDR3 is CASSLGESNQPQHF. The CDR3 DNA reads TGCGCCAGCAGCTTGGGAGAGAGCAATCAGCCCCAGCATTTT. The chain has TRBV5-1 and TRBJ1-5; D unclear. The CDR3 loop spans 14 amino acids. The germline V gene has CDR1 SGHRS and CDR2 YFSETQ. Trimming removed 0 bases at V and 1 base at J, with 5 bases between.